Listed here are 28 T cell receptor beta chains from one sample, sequenced in a study of cytomegalovirus exposure and HLA in healthy donors. Assay used: immunoSEQ multiplex PCR; TCRdb lists only in-frame clones, some missing. The profile shows 200,000 to 250,000 clones, over 75% of them singletons. Material for sequencing was PBMCs. The receptors originated from a woman aged 18-29 years in good health and CMV-seropositive.

J is TRBJ1-2 and V is TRBV6-6, with D perhaps TRBD1 (6 bases). The germline gives CDR1 MNHNY, CDR2 SVGAGI (reference sequence). V was pared by 6 bases and J by 4 bases, with 12 bases between. The CDR3 totals 13 residues. CDR3 DNA: TGTGCCAGCAGCCAGACAGGACCCTATGGCTACACCTTC. This gives the protein CASSQTGPYGYTF.

V usage is TRBV20-1 and J usage is TRBJ1-2; the D is unclear. This CDR3 has 9 residues. CDR1 DFQATT and CDR2 SNEGSKA come from the germline V gene (reference sequence). Between the trimmed V and J ends, which lost 6 bases and 6 bases, there was a span of 5 bases. CDR3 in DNA: TGCAGTGCCCAGAATGGCTACACCTTC. Translation: CSAQNGYTF.

The rearrangement joins TRBV18 to TRBJ1-4; TRBD1 is a possible D gene (6 bases). The CDR3 is 15 amino acids. V lost 2 bases to trimming and J lost 4 bases, with 11 bases between them. Looked up from germline, CDR1 is KGHSH and CDR2 is LQKENI. This CDR3 is CASSPTGSFNEKLFF. CDR3 in DNA: TGTGCCAGCTCACCAACAGGGAGCTTTAATGAAAAACTGTTTTTT.

This chain joins TRBV7-2 and TRBJ2-1, with 8 positions matching TRBD2. This CDR3 is built from 14 residues. Per the germline V gene, CDR1 is SGHTA and CDR2 is FQGNSA. With V trimmed by 6 bases and J by 3 bases, 4 bases remained unmatched. In nucleotides, the CDR3 is TGTGCCAGCAGATCTACTAGCGGCTACAATGAGCAGTTCTTC. This sequence encodes CASRSTSGYNEQFF.

This clone occurred once. The chain joins TRBV15 to TRBJ2-1; the D gene is possibly TRBD2 (5 bases). CDR3 length equals 13 residues. Per germline, CDR1 LNHNV and CDR2 YYDKDF (reference sequence). The V gene lost 1 base and the J gene lost 10 bases, with 11 bases spanning the gap. The CDR3, as DNA: TGTGCCACCAGCAGAGTAGGGAGTACGGAGCAGTTCTTC. It codes for CATSRVGSTEQFF.

This clone was found once. The V call is TRBV6-4, the J call TRBJ1-2; D is uncertain. The CDR3 contains 14 residues. V was cut by 0 bases and J by 6 bases, with 11 bases left in between. Per germline, CDR1 MRHNA and CDR2 SNTAGT. CDR3 in DNA: TGTGCCAGCAGTGACTCGAGTCAGGTAGATGGCTACACCTTC. It encodes CASSDSSQVDGYTF.

V and J are TRBV5-4 and TRBJ2-5, with D tentatively TRBD2 (7 bases). Germline loops: CDR1 SGHNT, CDR2 YYREEE (reference sequence). CDR3 length equals 14 residues. V was cut by 6 bases and J by 5 bases, with 17 bases left in between. The CDR3 protein is CASTTAGEGETQYF. The CDR3 DNA sequence: TGTGCCAGCACCACCGCAGGGGAGGGGGAGACCCAGTACTTC.

The chain carries TRBV5-6 and TRBJ2-7; 12 nucleotides agree with TRBD2. After removal of 3 bases from V and 7 bases from J, the junction contained 8 bases not matched to a gene. This CDR3 contains 15 residues. Per the germline V gene, CDR1 is SGHDT and CDR2 is YYEEEE. In DNA form, the CDR3 reads TGTGCCAGCAGCTCGACTAGCGGGAGATGGGAAGAGCAGTACTTC. Protein product: CASSSTSGRWEEQYF.

This CDR3 reads CASSLIRDRGALEQYF. Here the CDR3 DNA reads TGTGCCAGCAGCTTAATTCGAGACAGGGGAGCCCTCGAGCAGTACTTC. The V call is TRBV11-2, the J call TRBJ2-7; 8 nucleotides match TRBD1. V dropped 2 bases and J dropped 6; count of bases not matched to a gene: 12. The CDR3 has 16 residues. Germline lookup yields CDR1 SGHAT and CDR2 FQNNGV.

V usage is TRBV18 and J usage is TRBJ2-1; D gene unclear. This CDR3 is built from 16 residues. V was clipped by 0 bases and J by 4 bases, with 13 bases between them. Germline loops: CDR1 KGHSH, CDR2 LQKENI. In nucleotides, the CDR3 is TGTGCCAGCTCACCACCATCTGCGGCTCCTTACAATGAGCAGTTCTTC. Protein sequence: CASSPPSAAPYNEQFF.

Concerning this clone itself: An end of the junction differs from the germline gene, which may be a read error. CDR3 coding DNA: TGTGCCAGCAGGACAGGGATGGACACCGGGGAGCTGCTTTTT. This gives the protein CASRTGMDTGELLF. This chain joins TRBV27 and TRBJ2-2; 7 positions agree with TRBD1. CDR3 length equals 14 residues. Germline lookup yields CDR1 MNHEY and CDR2 SMNVEV (reference sequence).

V gene TRBV15 combines with J gene TRBJ1-1, with D uncertain. The CDR3 is made up of 11 amino acids. CDR1 LNHNV and CDR2 YYDKDF come from the germline V gene (reference sequence). V dropped 6 bases and J dropped 3 bases, with 5 bases sitting between them. CDR3 in DNA: TGTGCCACCAGTCGGGACACTGAAGCTTTCTTT. It yields the protein CATSRDTEAFF.

The chain carries TRBV30 and TRBJ2-7; TRBD1 might be the D (6 bases). This CDR3 region has 14 residues. The V end was cut by 0 bases, the J end by 5 bases, with 14 bases between. Germline lookup yields CDR1 GTSNPN and CDR2 SVGIG (reference sequence). The CDR3 sequence: CAWSVRGGPNEQYF. The CDR3 DNA sequence: TGTGCCTGGAGTGTACGTGGGGGCCCCAACGAGCAGTACTTC.

The count of this clone is one. The V call is TRBV5-1, the J call TRBJ1-3, with 7 bases fitting TRBD1. From germline, CDR1 is SGHRS and CDR2 YFSETQ. V lost 7 bases and J lost 0; bases outside the gene matches: 10. There are 16 residues in the CDR3. This CDR3 is CASLPGDSNSGNTIYF. The CDR3 bases are TGCGCCAGCCTCCCGGGGGACAGCAACTCTGGAAACACCATATATTTT.

Notes on this clone: The junction departs from the called germline gene at one end, perhaps through a read error. This sequence joins TRBV7-7 and TRBJ1-3; 8 bases fit TRBD1. This CDR3 is 16 amino acids long. Germline values: CDR1 SSHAT, CDR2 FNYEAQ (reference sequence). CDR3 residues: CASRNQGAISGNTIYF. The CDR3 coding sequence is TGTGCTAGCAGAAACCAGGGGGCGATCTCTGGAAACACCATATATTTT.

The chain joins TRBV7-9 to TRBJ1-2; no firm D call. There are 15 residues in the CDR3. The germline gives CDR1 SEHNR, CDR2 FQNEAQ (reference sequence). With 4 bases removed from V and 2 bases from J, the gap between germline ends came to 14 bases. This CDR3 is CASSSTDRENYGYTF. As DNA, the CDR3 is TGTGCCAGCAGCTCAACGGACCGGGAAAACTATGGCTACACCTTC.

The V call is TRBV6-1, the J call TRBJ2-2; maybe TRBD1 (6 bases). The CDR3 contains 13 residues. CDR1 is MNHNS and CDR2 is SASEGT in the germline V gene. Trimming stripped 8 bases from V and 7 bases from J, with 14 bases between. The CDR3 reads CASFVGAFGELFF. The CDR3 region has the DNA TGTGCCAGCTTCGTGGGGGCTTTCGGGGAGCTGTTTTTT.

V and J are TRBV28 and TRBJ2-5, with D hard to call. CDR3 length: 11 amino acids. Germline V lookup: CDR1 MDHEN, CDR2 SYDVKM. Trimming took off 4 bases at V and 2 bases at J, with 2 bases between the two ends. Written as DNA, the CDR3 is TGTGCCAGCAGTTCACAAGAGACCCAGTACTTC. It yields the protein CASSSQETQYF.

The chain employs TRBV6-4 and TRBJ2-1, with 9 bases aligning to TRBD2. Germline-derived CDR1 and CDR2 are MRHNA and SNTAGT. The CDR3 is made up of 17 amino acids. Germline trimming cut 0 bases from V and 4 bases from J; bases unmatched to any gene: 7. In DNA, the CDR3 is TGTGCCAGCAGTGACTCGGCAATAAGCGGGGGGTACAATGAGCAGTTCTTC. The encoded protein is CASSDSAISGGYNEQFF.

The V gene is TRBV5-1, the J gene TRBJ2-5, with D possibly being TRBD1 (6 bases). Germline V CDR1 and CDR2: SGHRS, YFSETQ. Trimming cost V 0 bases and J 4 bases, with 13 bases left between them. This CDR3 has 15 amino acids. The CDR3 DNA is TGCGCCAGCAGCTTGGGCACAGGGTTCGGAGAGACCCAGTACTTC. Its protein product is CASSLGTGFGETQYF.

V usage is TRBV18 and J usage is TRBJ2-6; a possible D gene is TRBD1 (6 bases). Per germline, CDR1 KGHSH and CDR2 LQKENI. V lost 2 bases, J lost 0 bases, and 8 bases lay in between. The CDR3 extends over 16 amino acids. The CDR3 DNA follows: TGTGCCAGCTCACCAGGACAGAGCTCTGGGGCCAACGTCCTGACTTTC. It translates to CASSPGQSSGANVLTF.

In this sample, this clone turned up a few times. The rearrangement uses TRBV9 and TRBJ2-2, with 8 bases fitting TRBD1. Trimming removed 3 bases from V and 1 base from J; junction bases left unmatched: 2. The CDR3 spans 15 residues. Germline V gene lookup returns CDR1 SGDLS and CDR2 YYNGEE. CDR3: CASSGGTGNTGELFF. CDR3 nucleotides: TGTGCCAGCAGCGGCGGGACAGGGAACACCGGGGAGCTGTTTTTT.

This clone was recorded only once. This chain uses TRBV5-1 with TRBJ2-3, with a possible D match to TRBD1 (6 bases). CDR3 size: 15 residues. The germline CDR1 and CDR2 sequences are SGHRS and YFSETQ. V lost 3 bases to trimming and J lost 3 bases, with 14 bases between them. The CDR3 here is CASSWTARWTDTQYF. The DNA for the CDR3 is TGCGCCAGCAGCTGGACAGCTAGATGGACAGATACGCAGTATTTT.

This chain links TRBV18 with TRBJ1-2; maybe TRBD1 (6 bases). CDR3 size: 17 residues. V was pared by 4 bases and J by 0 bases, with 18 bases between. The germline CDR1 and CDR2 sequences are KGHSH and LQKENI. CDR3 protein: CASSQTTGNAANYGYTF. CDR3 DNA sequence: TGTGCCAGCTCACAAACCACAGGGAACGCCGCTAACTATGGCTACACCTTC.

The sample holds a few counts of this clone. J is TRBJ2-7 and V is TRBV7-8; no reliable D call. This CDR3 has 12 residues. V was cut by 4 bases and J by 7 bases, with 11 bases left in between. The V gene's germline CDR1 is SGHVS and CDR2 FQNEAQ. Here the CDR3 reads CASSWLRTEQYF. For the CDR3, the DNA is TGTGCCAGCAGCTGGTTGCGCACTGAGCAGTACTTC.

The chain links TRBV7-3 to TRBJ2-1, with 11 bases aligning to TRBD2. Trimming cost V 3 bases and J 7 bases; bases outside gene matches: 2. This CDR3 contains 14 residues. Germline values: CDR1 SGHTA, CDR2 FQGTGA. The CDR3 region is CASSFRTSGNEQFF. In nucleotides, the CDR3 is TGTGCCAGCAGCTTCCGGACTAGCGGGAATGAGCAGTTCTTC.

The chain is built from TRBV30 and TRBJ2-3; TRBD2 might be the D (5 bases). The germline V gene encodes CDR1 GTSNPN and CDR2 SVGIG (reference sequence). Trimming stripped 0 bases from V and 0 bases from J, with 19 bases between. This CDR3 has 18 amino acids. The CDR3 sequence: CAWSVEIPSGTSTDTQYF. The CDR3 DNA reads as TGTGCCTGGAGTGTTGAAATTCCCAGCGGAACTAGCACAGATACGCAGTATTTT.

To note about this clone: This sample also contains other DNA sequences that code for the same CDR3. This chain links TRBV28 with TRBJ1-2, with D unclear. Trimming took off 2 bases at V and 0 bases at J, with 4 bases between the two ends. The germline CDR1 and CDR2 sequences are MDHEN and SYDVKM. This CDR3 region has 13 residues. In DNA form, the CDR3 reads TGTGCCAGCAGTTTACCAGCTAACTATGGCTACACCTTC. Amino acid sequence: CASSLPANYGYTF.